This entry is about one T cell receptor beta chain. This CDR3 is missing its conserved last phenylalanine or tryptophan, likely due to a read error. The limits of the CDR3 on the DNA are not certain, so only TCRdb's listed CDR3 is given. The CDR3 comprises 8 residues, both ends counted. CDR1 and CDR2 (germline): MDHEN, SYDVKM. TCRdb re-called the PCR reads with MiXCR, one entry per CDR3 protein. There are about 10,000 distinct CDR3 sequences in the sample; under 75% occur only once, and about 25% lies in the top ten. This entry comes from a study of tumor-infiltrating lymphocytes in oesophageal squamous cell carcinoma.

The TCR sequence derives from a female donor with esophageal squamous cell carcinoma. Sequencing input: esophageal tumor tissue. V gene TRBV28 combines with J gene TRBJ2-7; TRBD1 is the table's D call and was not checked against the DNA. CDR3 loop: CASSLFPQ.